This T cell receptor (beta chain) was observed in a study of T cell repertoires in cytomegalovirus infection (dated by TCRdb to between 2019 and 2020). In terms of the full investigation: Recently identified HLA-C-restricted CMV epitopes, whose presentation resists viral immunomodulation, were targeted by peptide stimulations together with well-studied HLA-B-restricted epitopes. Donor HLA type was relevant to the analysis, because carriage of CMV infection together with the matching HLA type was indicated by public TCR beta signatures. Overall study outcomes, separate from this receptor: The ex vivo response was dominated by HLA-C-restricted CMV-specific TCR beta clonotypes, which also provided the single most frequent clonotype in two of eight donors. In both this cohort and an independent cohort of under 450 donors, the cumulative frequency of public TCR beta family members distinguished carriers of CMV infection plus the relevant HLA type.

On this clonotype itself: Its specific antigen is unknown. There are no base qualities to consult, and no much larger clone falls within one base.

The data were produced on an Illumina HiSeq 1500. TCRdb handled the public reads itself, with Q25 trimming in fastp and clone calling in MiXCR, and kept productive beta chains. Rows are combined by CDR3 protein, so each entry shows the most common genes and DNA. The table for this sample lists fewer than 200,000 distinct CDR3 sequences; about 20% of them were counted only once. The ten largest make up roughly 25% of the sample. From a lookup of the germline V gene, CDR1 and CDR2 are SGHDT and YYEEEE. The CDR3 goes from the cysteine to the phenylalanine over 16 residues. Of the read, only the CDR3 DNA is kept; its 48 bases are in frame from base 1. Relative to germline, V is missing 3 bases and J is missing 4 bases, with 8 bases of the junction outside any gene match. This specimen's treatment or condition label, interpreted: in vitro stimulation with specific CMV peptide epitopes to enrich CMV-specific T cells.

The V gene is TRBV5-6 and the J gene is TRBJ2-3; 10 middle bases align to TRBD1. This clonotype was obtained from a human donor in good health (CMV status not recorded). Some clones in this sample may be carry-over from other donors' samples. The specimen was CD8+ T cells from cultured PBMCs, collected from culture after CMV antigen stimulation. CDR3 reads: CASSSPGQGSADTQYF. In nucleotides, the sequence is TGTGCCAGCAGCTCACCGGGACAGGGGAGCGCAGATACGCAGTATTTT.